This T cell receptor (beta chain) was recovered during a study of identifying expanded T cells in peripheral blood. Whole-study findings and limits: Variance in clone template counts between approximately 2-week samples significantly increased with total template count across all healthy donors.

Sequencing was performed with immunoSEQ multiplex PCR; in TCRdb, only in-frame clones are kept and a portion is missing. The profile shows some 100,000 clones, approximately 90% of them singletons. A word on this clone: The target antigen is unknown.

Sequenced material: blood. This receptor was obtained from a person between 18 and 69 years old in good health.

In nucleotides, the CDR3 is TGTGCCAGCAGTAGTGACCCGGTTGGGTTGGCTGAAGCTTTCTTT. Protein: CASSSDPVGLAEAFF. J is TRBJ1-1 and V is TRBV28; D call uncertain. CDR3 length: 15 amino acids. CDR1 and CDR2 (germline): MDHEN, SYDVKM. V was clipped by 5 bases and J by 6 bases, with 19 bases between them.